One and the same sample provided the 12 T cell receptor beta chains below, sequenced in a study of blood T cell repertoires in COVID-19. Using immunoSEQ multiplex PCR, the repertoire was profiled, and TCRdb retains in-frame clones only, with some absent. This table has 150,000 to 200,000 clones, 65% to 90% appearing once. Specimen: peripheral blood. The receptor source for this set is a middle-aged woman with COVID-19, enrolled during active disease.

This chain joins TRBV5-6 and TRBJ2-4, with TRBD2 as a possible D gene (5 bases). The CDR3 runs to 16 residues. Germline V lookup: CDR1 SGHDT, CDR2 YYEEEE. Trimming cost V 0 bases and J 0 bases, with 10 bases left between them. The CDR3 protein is CASSLGGPLAKNIQYF. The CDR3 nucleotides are TGTGCCAGCAGCTTGGGAGGGCCGTTAGCCAAAAACATTCAGTACTTC. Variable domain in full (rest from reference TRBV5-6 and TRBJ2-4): DAGVTQSPTHLIKTRGQQVTLRCSPKSGHDTVSWYQQALGQGPQFIFQYYEEEERQRGNFPDRFSGHQFPNYSSELNVNALLLGDSALYLCASSLGGPLAKNIQYFGAGTRLSVL.

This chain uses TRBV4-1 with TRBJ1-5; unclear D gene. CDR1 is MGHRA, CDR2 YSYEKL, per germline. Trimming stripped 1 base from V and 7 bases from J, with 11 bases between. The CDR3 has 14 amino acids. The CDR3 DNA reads TGCGCCAGCAGCCAAGGCCTCGGTAGACAGCCCCAGCATTTT. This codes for CASSQGLGRQPQHF.

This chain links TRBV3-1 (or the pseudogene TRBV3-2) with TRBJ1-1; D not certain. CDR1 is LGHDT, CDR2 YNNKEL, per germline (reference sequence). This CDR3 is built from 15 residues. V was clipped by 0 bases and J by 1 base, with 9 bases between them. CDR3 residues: CASSQDEGWNTEAFF. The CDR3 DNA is TGTGCCAGCAGCCAAGACGAGGGATGGAACACTGAAGCTTTCTTT.

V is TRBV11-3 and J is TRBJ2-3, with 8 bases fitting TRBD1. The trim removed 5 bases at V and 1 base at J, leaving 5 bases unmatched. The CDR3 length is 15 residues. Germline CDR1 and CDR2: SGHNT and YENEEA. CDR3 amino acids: CASSRQGAGTDTQYF. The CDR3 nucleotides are TGTGCCAGCAGCCGGCAGGGGGCCGGCACAGATACGCAGTATTTT. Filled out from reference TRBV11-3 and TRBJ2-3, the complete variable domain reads EAGVVQSPRYKIIEKKQPVAFWCNPISGHNTLYWYLQNLGQGPELLIRYENEEAVDDSQLPKDRFSAERLKGVDSTLKIQPAELGDSAVYLCASSRQGAGTDTQYFGPGTRLTVL.

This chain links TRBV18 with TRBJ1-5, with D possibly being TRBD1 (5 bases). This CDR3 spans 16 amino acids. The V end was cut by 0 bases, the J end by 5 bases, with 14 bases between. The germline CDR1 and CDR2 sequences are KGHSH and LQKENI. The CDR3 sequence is CASSPPSRGGDQPQHF. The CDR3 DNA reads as TGTGCCAGCTCACCACCGTCGCGGGGGGGGGATCAGCCCCAGCATTTT.

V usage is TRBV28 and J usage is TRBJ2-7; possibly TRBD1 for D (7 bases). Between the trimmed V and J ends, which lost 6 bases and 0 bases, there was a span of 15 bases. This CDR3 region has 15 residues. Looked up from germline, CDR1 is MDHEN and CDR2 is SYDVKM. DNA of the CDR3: TGTGCCAGCAGCCACGACAGGGAGGTCTCCTACGAGCAGTACTTC. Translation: CASSHDREVSYEQYF.

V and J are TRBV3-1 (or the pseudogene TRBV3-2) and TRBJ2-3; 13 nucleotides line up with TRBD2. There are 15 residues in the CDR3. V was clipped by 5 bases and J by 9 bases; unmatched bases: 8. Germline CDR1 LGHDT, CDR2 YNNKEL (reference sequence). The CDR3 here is CASSRTSGGSSTQYF. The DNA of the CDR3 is TGTGCCAGCAGCAGGACTAGCGGGGGCTCTTCGACGCAGTATTTT.

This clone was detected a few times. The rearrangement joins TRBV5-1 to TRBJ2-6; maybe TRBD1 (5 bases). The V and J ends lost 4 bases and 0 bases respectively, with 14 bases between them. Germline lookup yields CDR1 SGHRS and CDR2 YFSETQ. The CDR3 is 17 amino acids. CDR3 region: CASSIQATRSGANVLTF. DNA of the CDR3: TGCGCCAGCAGCATACAGGCCACCCGCTCTGGGGCCAACGTCCTGACTTTC.

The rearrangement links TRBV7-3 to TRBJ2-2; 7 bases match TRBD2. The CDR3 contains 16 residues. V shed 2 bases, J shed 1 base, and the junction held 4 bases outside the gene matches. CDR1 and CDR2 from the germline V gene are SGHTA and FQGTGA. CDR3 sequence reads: CASSLQAGENTGELFF. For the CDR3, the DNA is TGTGCCAGCAGCTTACAGGCGGGAGAGAACACCGGGGAGCTGTTTTTT.

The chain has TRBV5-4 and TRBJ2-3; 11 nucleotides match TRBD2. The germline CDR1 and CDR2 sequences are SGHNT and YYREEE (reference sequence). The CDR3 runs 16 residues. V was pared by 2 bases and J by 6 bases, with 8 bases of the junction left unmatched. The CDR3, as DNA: TGTGCCAGCAGCTTCCCCATAGCGGGGGGGCGGGATACGCAGTATTTT. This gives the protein CASSFPIAGGRDTQYF.

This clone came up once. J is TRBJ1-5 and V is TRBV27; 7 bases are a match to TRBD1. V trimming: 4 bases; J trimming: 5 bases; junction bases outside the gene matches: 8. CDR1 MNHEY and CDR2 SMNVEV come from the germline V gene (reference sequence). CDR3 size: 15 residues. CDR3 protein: CASSSSQGVYQPQHF. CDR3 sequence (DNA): TGTGCCAGCAGTTCTTCCCAGGGGGTTTATCAGCCCCAGCATTTT.

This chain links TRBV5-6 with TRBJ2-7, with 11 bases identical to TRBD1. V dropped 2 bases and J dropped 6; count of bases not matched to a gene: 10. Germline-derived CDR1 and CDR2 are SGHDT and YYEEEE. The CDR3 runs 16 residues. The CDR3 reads CASSFTGTGGVTEQYV. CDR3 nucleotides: TGTGCCAGCAGCTTTACCGGGACAGGGGGAGTTACCGAGCAGTACGTC.